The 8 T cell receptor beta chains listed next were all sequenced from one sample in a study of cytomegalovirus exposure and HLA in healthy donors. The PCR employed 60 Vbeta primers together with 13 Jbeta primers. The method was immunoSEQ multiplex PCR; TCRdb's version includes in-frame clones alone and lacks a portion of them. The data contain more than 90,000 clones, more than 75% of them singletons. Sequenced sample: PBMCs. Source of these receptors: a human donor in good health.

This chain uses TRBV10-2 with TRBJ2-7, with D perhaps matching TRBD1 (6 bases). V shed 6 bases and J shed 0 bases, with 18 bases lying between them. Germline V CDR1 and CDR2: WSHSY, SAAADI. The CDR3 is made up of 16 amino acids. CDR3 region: CASRIPTTGTSYEQYF. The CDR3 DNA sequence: TGCGCCAGCAGGATCCCCACGACAGGAACCTCCTACGAGCAGTACTTC.

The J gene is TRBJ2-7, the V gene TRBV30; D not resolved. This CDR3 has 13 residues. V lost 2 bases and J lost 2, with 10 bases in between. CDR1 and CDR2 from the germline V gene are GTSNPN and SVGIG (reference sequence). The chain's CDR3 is CAWSPETTYEQYF. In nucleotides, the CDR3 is TGTGCCTGGAGTCCCGAAACTACCTACGAGCAGTACTTC.

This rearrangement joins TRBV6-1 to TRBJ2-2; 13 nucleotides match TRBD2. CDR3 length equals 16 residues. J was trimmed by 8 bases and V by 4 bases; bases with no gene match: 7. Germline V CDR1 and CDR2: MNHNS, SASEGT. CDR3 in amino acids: CASSGRLAGGSGELFF. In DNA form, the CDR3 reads TGTGCCAGCAGTGGACGACTAGCGGGAGGTTCTGGGGAGCTGTTTTTT.

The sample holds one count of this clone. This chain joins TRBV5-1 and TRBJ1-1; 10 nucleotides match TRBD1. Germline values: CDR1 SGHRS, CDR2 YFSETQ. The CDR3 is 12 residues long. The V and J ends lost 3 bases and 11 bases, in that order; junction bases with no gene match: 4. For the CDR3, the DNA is TGCGCCAGCAGCTCCGGGACAGGGGAGGCTTTCTTT. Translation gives CASSSGTGEAFF.

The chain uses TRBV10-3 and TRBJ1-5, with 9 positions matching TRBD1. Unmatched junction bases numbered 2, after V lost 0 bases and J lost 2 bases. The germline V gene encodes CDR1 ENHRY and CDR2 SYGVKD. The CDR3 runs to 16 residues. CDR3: CAISESTGGGNQPQHF. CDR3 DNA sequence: TGTGCCATCAGTGAGTCCACAGGGGGCGGCAATCAGCCCCAGCATTTT.

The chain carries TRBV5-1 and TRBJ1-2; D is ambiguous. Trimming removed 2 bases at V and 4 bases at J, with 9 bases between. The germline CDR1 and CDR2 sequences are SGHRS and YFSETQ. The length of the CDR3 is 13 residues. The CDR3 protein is CASSLTGSYGYTF. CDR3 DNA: TGCGCCAGCAGCTTAACCGGTAGCTATGGCTACACCTTC.

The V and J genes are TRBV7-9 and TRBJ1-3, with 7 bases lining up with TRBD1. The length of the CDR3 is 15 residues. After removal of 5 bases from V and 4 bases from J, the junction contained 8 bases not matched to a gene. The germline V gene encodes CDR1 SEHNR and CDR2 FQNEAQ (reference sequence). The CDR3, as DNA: TGTGCCAGCAGCCAGGACAGGCTCCTCGGAAACACCATATATTTT. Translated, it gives CASSQDRLLGNTIYF.

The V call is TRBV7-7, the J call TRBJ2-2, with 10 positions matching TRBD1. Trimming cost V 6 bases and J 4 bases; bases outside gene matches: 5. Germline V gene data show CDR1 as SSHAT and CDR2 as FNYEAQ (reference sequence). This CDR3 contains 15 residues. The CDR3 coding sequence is TGTGCCAGCAGACCTGACAGGGGGCTCACCGGGGAGCTGTTTTTT. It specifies CASRPDRGLTGELFF.